A single T cell receptor beta chain is shown here with its context. Its antigen is not known. The V gene's germline CDR1 is SGHAT and CDR2 FQDESV (reference sequence). V dropped 5 bases and J dropped 2 bases, with 13 bases sitting between them. The CDR3 is made up of 14 amino acids. This sample was included in a study of CD8 T cell repertoires and HIV-1 epitope variants. Sequenced by immunoSEQ multiplex PCR; TCRdb stores in-frame clones only, minus some. Of roughly 5,400 clones in the sample, about 63% were seen once. Sequencing was carried out using cultured CD8+ T cells derived from PBMCs. This chain uses TRBV11-1 with TRBJ2-7, with D possibly being TRBD1 (6 bases). This sequence originates from a male donor with HIV. CDR3 DNA: TGTGCCAGCAGCCTCCGACAGGCCCCCTACGAGCAGTACTTC. As protein: CASSLRQAPYEQYF.